Below, 8 T cell receptor beta chains from the same sample are listed, as sequenced in a study of blood T cell repertoires in COVID-19. Assay: immunoSEQ multiplex PCR; the TCRdb copy retains only in-frame clones and omits some. The data contain about 270,000 clones, 75% to 95% of them seen just once; the ten biggest clones take up approximately 2.6%. Source material: peripheral blood. The receptors originated from a person in their late teens or twenties with COVID-19, enrolled during active disease.

The chain couples TRBV9 to TRBJ2-2; 9 positions agree with TRBD1. Germline V gene lookup returns CDR1 SGDLS and CDR2 YYNGEE. The CDR3 has 15 residues. V dropped 2 bases and J dropped 3; count of bases not matched to a gene: 2. The CDR3 loop reads CASSVGTGYTGELFF. CDR3 nucleotide sequence: TGTGCCAGCAGCGTTGGGACAGGGTACACCGGGGAGCTGTTTTTT.

This chain connects TRBV2 to TRBJ1-2, with D unclear. CDR1 is SNHLY and CDR2 is FYNNEI in the germline V gene. CDR3 size: 14 residues. The V end was cut by 4 bases, the J end by 1 base, with 10 bases between. The CDR3 DNA sequence: TGTGCCAGCAGTGGAGGTACCATTAACTATGGCTACACCTTC. Amino acid sequence: CASSGGTINYGYTF.

This chain connects TRBV18 to TRBJ2-1; the D is unclear. Germline loops: CDR1 KGHSH, CDR2 LQKENI. This CDR3 contains 14 residues. V gave up 3 bases and J gave up 0 bases, with 6 bases separating them. The CDR3: CASSPESSYNEQFF. The CDR3, as DNA: TGTGCCAGCTCACCCGAGAGCTCCTACAATGAGCAGTTCTTC.

There are a few counts of this clone. The chain couples TRBV2 to TRBJ2-2, with 9 positions matching TRBD2. Trimming cost V 0 bases and J 3 bases; bases outside gene matches: 11. Germline V gives CDR1 SNHLY, CDR2 FYNNEI. The CDR3 spans 19 residues. The CDR3 loop is CASSEALPVAGGDTGELFF. DNA for the CDR3: TGTGCCAGCAGTGAAGCGCTTCCTGTGGCGGGAGGGGACACCGGGGAGCTGTTTTTT.

This chain joins TRBV10-3 and TRBJ2-3; 8 bases match TRBD1. This CDR3 region has 17 residues. V was pared by 8 bases and J by 6 bases, with 19 bases of the junction left unmatched. CDR1 and CDR2 (germline): ENHRY, SYGVKD. CDR3 nucleotide sequence: TGTGCCATCGAAGCGGCGGAAACAGGGGGGACGGGGGATACGCAGTATTTT. This sequence encodes CAIEAAETGGTGDTQYF.

The chain links TRBV9 to TRBJ2-7; no clear D gene. The V and J ends lost 3 bases and 3 bases respectively, with 16 bases between them. This CDR3 has 15 residues. CDR1 is SGDLS, CDR2 YYNGEE, per germline. The CDR3 reads CASSANAAAHYEQYF. For the CDR3, the DNA is TGTGCCAGCAGCGCCAACGCCGCGGCTCACTACGAGCAGTACTTC.

This rearrangement joins TRBV6-5 to TRBJ1-3, with 9 positions matching TRBD1. CDR3 length equals 15 residues. Germline V gene lookup returns CDR1 MNHEY and CDR2 SVGAGI. Germline trimming cut 6 bases from V and 3 bases from J; bases unmatched to any gene: 6. CDR3 DNA: TGTGCCAGCAGAGGGCCGGGACAGGGTGGAAACACCATATATTTT. It yields the protein CASRGPGQGGNTIYF.

The CDR3 DNA follows: TGTGCCAGCAGCTTACCGAGCGGGCCATTATACAATGAGCAGTTCTTC. The encoded protein is CASSLPSGPLYNEQFF. The V and J genes are TRBV13 and TRBJ2-1; D might be TRBD2 (6 bases). This CDR3 has 16 residues. The germline V gene encodes CDR1 PRHDT and CDR2 FYEKMQ (reference sequence). Trimming took 2 bases from V and 4 from J, leaving 15 bases between them.